This T cell receptor beta chain comes out of a study of T cells in Graves' hyperthyroidism and ophthalmopathy (dated by TCRdb to between 2019 and 2020). About the full investigation: Peripheral blood samples were taken at initial diagnosis, before any treatment was given. Prospective prediction of ophthalmopathy was tested in an independent validation cohort consisting of roughly 19 hyperthyroidism patients and approximately 16 patients who later progressed to ophthalmopathy. Once sampling was done, hyperthyroidism patients were given methimazole at a starting dose of 30 mg daily, whereas ophthalmopathy patients were given high-dose intravenous methylprednisolone. The paper describes TCR Vbeta CDR3 sequencing of more than 120 peripheral blood samples, made up of around 41 ophthalmopathy patients, more than 70 hyperthyroidism patients and 17 progressor patients. Thyroid tissue and blood T-cell repertoires from six Graves' hyperthyroidism patients were also compared in the study. TCR V-J signatures able to tell the groups apart were searched for in a discovery cohort of 100 patients, of whom over 40 had Graves' ophthalmopathy and 57 had stable Graves' hyperthyroidism. The 95 to 100 discovery patients were randomly divided into training and test sets at a 7:3 ratio. Results the study describes overall, beyond this receptor: In cross-validation, a model built on a 13 V-J signature told ophthalmopathy apart from stable hyperthyroidism with under 90% sensitivity and roughly 81% specificity, and in testing the same model reached 80%/75%. In validation, the model predicted progression to ophthalmopathy a median of around 6.5 months before onset, with approximately 70% sensitivity and almost 75% specificity. No statistical method was used to set the sample size in advance, and investigators knew the group allocation. Blood samples also contained most of the expanded thyroid clonotypes (frequency above 0.001), which suggests that blood repertoires may reflect thyroid immune responses.

The sample holds many counts of this clonotype. What this receptor recognizes is not known. Base qualities are not recorded, but no much larger clone differs from it by a single base. The CDR3 measures 14 amino acids from cysteine to phenylalanine. Here the CDR3 DNA is all that survives: 42 bases in frame from base 1. CDR1 and CDR2, looked up from the germline V gene, are SGHAT and FQNNGV. V lost 3 bases and J lost 5 bases; the stretch between them is 12 bases long. Amplification of TCR beta CDR3 regions was carried out from RNA transcripts. For the first round of RT-PCR on the TCR CDR3, the HTBI primer set was used together with the Qiagen OneStep RT-PCR kit. The libraries were constructed in a second round of multiplex PCR and then size-selected and purified. Paired-end sequencing of the libraries was performed with 100 bp reads on an Illumina HiSeq2000. As for the authors' bioinformatics: SOAPnuke was used to process the raw data, removing reads that contained adapters or uncalled bases, had a mean Phred below 15, or lacked an exact match to the constant primer or identifier. High-quality paired reads were merged with COPE v1.2.5, and unique nucleotide sequences were defined as clonotypes. MiTCR v1.1 was used to align clonotypes to the IMGT TRBV, TRBD and TRBJ reference segments. The analysis was restricted to V-J combinations with a frequency above 0.0001, which together covered approximately 99% of the repertoires. The TCS score was defined as F50 (clonal expansion) divided by E x V (chaos), with BLOSUM62-based TCRdist calculated between CDR3 peptides within each V-J. Welch's t-statistics and random forest reduced roughly 540 V-J features to fewer than 15, which were used in a naive Bayes classifier (R e1071). TCRdb redid the processing of the public reads, applying fastp at Q25 and MiXCR, and retained in-frame beta chains. Duplicate CDR3 protein sequences are folded into a single record with the most common DNA and genes. The V and J calls follow TCRdb's processing rather than the paper's. This sample lists 300,000 to 400,000 distinct CDR3 sequences; 15% to 20% were detected once. The leading ten clones occupy 45% to 50% of the sample.

Stable Graves' hyperthyroidism was defined as no progression to ophthalmopathy during 18 months of follow-up. The hyperthyroidism patients were between 18 and 65 years old and newly diagnosed, with a disease duration of less than 2 months. Patients with uncontrolled infections, other autoimmune diseases, pregnancy or lactation were excluded. Clinical symptoms, serum thyroxine and TRAb, thyroid ultrasound, and orbital computed tomography formed the basis for the diagnoses. PBMCs were separated from around 9.1 ml of fresh peripheral blood using Ficoll-Paque density gradient centrifugation. Total RNA was extracted with Trizol reagent, and quality was checked on an Agilent 2100 Bioanalyzer.

The source of this sequence is a woman in her fifties or sixties with Graves' hyperthyroidism. Sequencing was carried out using blood. Recombination connected TRBV11-2 to TRBJ2-3; no confident D gene assignment can be made. DNA sequence: TGTGCCAGCAGCTTTGGCAGCAGTGGAGATACGCAGTATTTT. This sequence encodes CASSFGSSGDTQYF.